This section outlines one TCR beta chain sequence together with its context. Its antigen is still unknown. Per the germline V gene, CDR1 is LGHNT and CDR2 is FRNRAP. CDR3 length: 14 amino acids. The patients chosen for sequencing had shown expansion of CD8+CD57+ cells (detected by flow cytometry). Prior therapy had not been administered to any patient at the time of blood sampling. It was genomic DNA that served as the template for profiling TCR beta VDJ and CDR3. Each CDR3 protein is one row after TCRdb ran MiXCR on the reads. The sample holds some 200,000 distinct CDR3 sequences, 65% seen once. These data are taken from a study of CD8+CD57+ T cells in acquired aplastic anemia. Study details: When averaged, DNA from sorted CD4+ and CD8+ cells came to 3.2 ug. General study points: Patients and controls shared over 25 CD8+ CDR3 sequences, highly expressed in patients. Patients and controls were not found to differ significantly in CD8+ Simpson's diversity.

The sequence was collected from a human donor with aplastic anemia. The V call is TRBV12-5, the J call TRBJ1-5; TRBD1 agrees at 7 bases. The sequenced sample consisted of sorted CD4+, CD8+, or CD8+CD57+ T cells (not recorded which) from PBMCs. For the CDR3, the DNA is TGTGCCAGCAGCCGACAGGGACGGGATCAGCCCCAGCATTTT. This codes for CASSRQGRDQPQHF.